These 19 T cell receptor beta chains originate from one sample sequenced in a study of T cell responses to AZD1222 COVID-19 vaccine (dated by TCRdb to about 2021). This specimen's time point label, per the study, means: baseline before first vaccination. Library method: the immunoSEQ multiplex PCR assay. TCRdb mirrors the immuneACCESS table, restricted to in-frame sequences. Some clones are absent from its copies; in checked studies, under half trace to an unresolved V gene, and the reason for the others is unknown. This sample comprises 150,000 to 200,000 clones, approximately 91% of them detected only once. The ten largest clones add up to approximately 5.7% of the sample. The starting material was peripheral blood, obtained on day 0 of AZD1222 vaccination. The source is an adult in good health.

V and J are TRBV10-3 and TRBJ1-2, with TRBD1 identical over 11 bases. Germline loops: CDR1 ENHRY, CDR2 SYGVKD. V trimming: 7 bases; J trimming: 6 bases; junction bases outside the gene matches: 7. CDR3 length: 14 amino acids. CDR3 amino acids: CAITTGQGANGYTF. The CDR3 DNA follows: TGTGCCATCACGACAGGACAGGGGGCCAATGGCTACACCTTC.

Turning to this clone: A read error may be the cause here, since a much bigger clone is one base away. The V call is TRBV6-2 or TRBV6-3, the J call TRBJ2-5; D gene unclear. Trimming took off 2 bases at V and 2 bases at J, with 0 bases between the two ends. The CDR3 is made up of 11 amino acids. CDR1 and CDR2 from the germline V gene are MNHEY and SVGEGT. Here the CDR3 DNA reads TGTGCCAGCAGTTACCAAGAGACCCAGTACTTC. This translates into CASSYQETQYF.

The genes are TRBV4-3 and TRBJ2-5; D unclear. The germline CDR1 and CDR2 sequences are LGHNA and YSLEER. The V end was cut by 0 bases, the J end by 4 bases, with 9 bases between. The CDR3 consists of 14 residues. The CDR3 sequence is CASSQDGRGETQYF. In nucleotides, the CDR3 is TGCGCCAGCAGCCAAGATGGAAGAGGAGAGACCCAGTACTTC.

CDR3 region: CASNGQGPLNEQFF. Written as DNA, the CDR3 is TGTGCCAGTAATGGGCAGGGCCCTCTCAATGAGCAGTTCTTC. The gene calls are TRBV19 and TRBJ2-1, with D tentatively TRBD1 (5 bases). Germline V gene lookup returns CDR1 LNHDA and CDR2 SQIVND (reference sequence). Trimming pared 7 bases from V and 6 bases from J, leaving 16 bases between. The CDR3 contains 14 residues. The complete variable domain, with remaining parts taken from reference TRBV19 and TRBJ2-1, reads DGGITQSPKYLFRKEGQNVTLSCEQNLNHDAMYWYRQDPGQGLRLIYYSQIVNDFQKGDIAEGYSVSREKKESFPLTVTSAQKNPTAFYLCASNGQGPLNEQFFGPGTRLTVL.

This clone was seen more than once but under ten times. The J gene is TRBJ1-2, the V gene TRBV27, with D hard to call. V dropped 6 bases and J dropped 7 bases, with 12 bases sitting between them. Germline V gene data show CDR1 as MNHEY and CDR2 as SMNVEV (reference sequence). This CDR3 has 12 residues. This CDR3 reads CASRKWAGGYTF. In DNA, the CDR3 is TGTGCCAGCAGGAAGTGGGCGGGTGGCTACACCTTC.

This sequence joins TRBV5-1 and TRBJ1-2; TRBD1 aligns across 12 bases. Germline V lookup: CDR1 SGHRS, CDR2 YFSETQ. The CDR3 has 15 amino acids. J lost 5 bases, V lost 3 bases, and 5 bases had no gene match. CDR3 nucleotide sequence: TGCGCCAGCAGCTGGGGACAGGGGGCTATGTATGGCTACACCTTC. Encoded protein: CASSWGQGAMYGYTF.

The chain couples TRBV9 to TRBJ1-5; D may be TRBD1 (5 bases). The CDR3 has 14 amino acids. Trimming pared 4 bases from V and 4 bases from J, leaving 12 bases between. Looked up from germline, CDR1 is SGDLS and CDR2 is YYNGEE. CDR3 nucleotide sequence: TGTGCCAGCAGCCTAGCGGGGGGTAATCAGCCCCAGCATTTT. Translation: CASSLAGGNQPQHF.

Only a few counts were recorded for this clone. The chain recombines TRBV4-3 with TRBJ1-1, with TRBD1 matching over 8 bases. This CDR3 is built from 17 residues. The V segment lost 0 bases and the J segment 1 base; nucleotides outside the gene matches: 7. From germline, CDR1 is LGHNA and CDR2 YSLEER. CDR3 residues: CASSQDFSQGANTEAFF. For the CDR3, the DNA is TGCGCCAGCAGCCAAGATTTCTCCCAGGGGGCGAACACTGAAGCTTTCTTT.

The genes are TRBV3-1 (or the pseudogene TRBV3-2) and TRBJ2-7; 12 bases fit TRBD2. Looked up from germline, CDR1 is LGHDT and CDR2 is YNNKEL (reference sequence). The V and J ends lost 6 bases and 7 bases, in that order; junction bases with no gene match: 7. The CDR3 has 14 residues. The CDR3 loop reads CASSETSGGGEQYF. Here the CDR3 DNA reads TGTGCCAGCAGTGAGACTAGCGGGGGAGGGGAGCAGTACTTC.

J is TRBJ1-1 and V is TRBV11-3; TRBD1 matches at 7 bases. Trimming removed 5 bases from V and 1 base from J; junction bases left unmatched: 4. CDR3 size: 14 residues. The germline CDR1 and CDR2 sequences are SGHNT and YENEEA. The DNA for the CDR3 is TGTGCCAGCAGCGAGGGACAGAAGAACACTGAAGCTTTCTTT. Encoded protein: CASSEGQKNTEAFF.

The CDR3 reads CASSRNTEAFF. The CDR3 DNA follows: TGTGCCAGCAGCCGAAACACTGAAGCTTTCTTT. This rearrangement joins TRBV3-1 (or the pseudogene TRBV3-2) to TRBJ1-1; D not resolved. The CDR3 has 11 residues. Per the germline V gene, CDR1 is LGHDT and CDR2 is YNNKEL (reference sequence). With 4 bases removed from V and 2 bases from J, the gap between germline ends came to 2 bases.

The chain has TRBV12-3 or TRBV12-4 and TRBJ1-1, with D unclear. Trimming removed 3 bases at V and 10 bases at J, with 15 bases between. The CDR3 length is 13 residues. The CDR3 DNA follows: TGTGCCAGCAGTTTGCGTGGCGAACTCGGAGCTTTCTTT. It yields the protein CASSLRGELGAFF.

V usage is TRBV6-4 and J usage is TRBJ1-4; 7 bases match TRBD1. The CDR3 sequence is 18 residues long. The germline gives CDR1 MRHNA, CDR2 SNTAGT. The trim removed 7 bases at V and 1 base at J, leaving 15 bases unmatched. The DNA for the CDR3 is TGTGCCAGCAATAAACTCCGGGACAGCCCGGTAACTAATGAAAAACTGTTTTTT. Residues: CASNKLRDSPVTNEKLFF.

The chain is built from TRBV7-2 and TRBJ2-7, with TRBD2 identical over 7 bases. J was trimmed by 3 bases and V by 7 bases; bases with no gene match: 12. The length of the CDR3 is 15 residues. The germline V gene encodes CDR1 SGHTA and CDR2 FQGNSA. CDR3 sequence reads: CASTQGGSLDYEQYF. The CDR3 coding sequence is TGTGCCAGCACCCAGGGCGGGAGCCTAGACTACGAGCAGTACTTC.

The V call is TRBV27, the J call TRBJ2-2; D possibly matches TRBD1 or TRBD2 (6 bases each). CDR1 is MNHEY and CDR2 is SMNVEV in the germline V gene (reference sequence). This CDR3 region has 14 residues. V lost 5 bases and J lost 8, with 15 bases in between. CDR3 coding DNA: TGTGCCAGCAGTCCAAAGGGGGGTCGGGGGGAGCTGTTTTTT. This sequence encodes CASSPKGGRGELFF.

CDR3 region: CASGNHQGATEAFF. The CDR3 coding sequence is TGTGCTAGTGGTAACCATCAGGGGGCCACTGAAGCTTTCTTT. The rearrangement links TRBV12-5 to TRBJ1-1, with 8 bases fitting TRBD1. V shed 5 bases, J shed 4 bases, and the junction held 6 bases outside the gene matches. Germline CDR1 LGHNT, CDR2 FRNRAP. This CDR3 spans 14 amino acids.

The chain uses TRBV6-2 or TRBV6-3 and TRBJ1-4; a weak D match, TRBD1 (5 bases). This CDR3 spans 14 amino acids. Looked up from germline, CDR1 is MNHEY and CDR2 is SVGEGT. Trimming removed 5 bases at V and 7 bases at J, with 14 bases between. The CDR3, as DNA: TGTGCCAGCAGTCCAGGGACGGCCGGTGAAAAACTGTTTTTT. Translation gives CASSPGTAGEKLFF.

The chain recombines TRBV7-3 with TRBJ2-3; weak D call: TRBD1 (6 bases). CDR1 is SGHTA and CDR2 is FQGTGA in the germline V gene. V gave up 5 bases and J gave up 3 bases, with 12 bases separating them. This CDR3 contains 14 residues. The CDR3 loop reads CASSPGAQTDTQYF. The CDR3 DNA sequence: TGTGCCAGCAGCCCAGGGGCGCAAACAGATACGCAGTATTTT. The whole variable domain, filled in from reference TRBV7-3 and TRBJ2-3, reads GAGVSQTPSNKVTEKGKYVELRCDPISGHTALYWYRQSLGQGPEFLIYFQGTGAADDSGLPNDRFFAVRPEGSVSTLKIQRTERGDSAVYLCASSPGAQTDTQYFGPGTRLTVL.

The V gene is TRBV10-2, the J gene TRBJ2-7; D is perhaps TRBD1 or TRBD2 (6 bases each). Germline lookup yields CDR1 WSHSY and CDR2 SAAADI. The ends were cut back, 5 bases at V and 5 bases at J, with 10 bases in the middle. There are 12 residues in the CDR3. DNA for the CDR3: TGCGCCAGCAGTCCCGGGGGCGACGAGCAGTACTTC. This sequence encodes CASSPGGDEQYF.